This TCR beta chain is from a study of cytomegalovirus exposure and HLA in healthy donors. Worth noting for this clone: No antigen is known for it.

With 60 Vbeta and 13 Jbeta primers, the PCR was carried out. Per the original methods: In a later analysis, of tens of millions of unique beta chains, roughly 10 million appeared in at least two donors. This table comes from immunoSEQ multiplex PCR, and its TCRdb copy is limited to in-frame clones, with some not included. V and J calls and clone size are as listed in that table; D and trimming were resolved from the DNA. The repertoire holds some 150,000 clones, with roughly 73% as singletons. Findings and caveats of the study: The presence/absence work took it that sequencing depth was about the same across donors. Immune exposure information available was restricted to CMV serostatus.

The ends lost 2 bases at V and 0 bases at J; junction bases unmatched: 1. Germline V gene lookup returns CDR1 GTSNPN and CDR2 SVGIG (reference sequence). There are 15 residues in the CDR3. V and J are TRBV30 and TRBJ2-3; 11 positions match TRBD2. This receptor was identified in a female donor in good health and CMV-seronegative. The specimen was PBMCs. CDR3 in amino acids: CAWSRLAGSTDTQYF. CDR3 bases: TGTGCCTGGAGTCGACTAGCGGGAAGCACAGATACGCAGTATTTT.